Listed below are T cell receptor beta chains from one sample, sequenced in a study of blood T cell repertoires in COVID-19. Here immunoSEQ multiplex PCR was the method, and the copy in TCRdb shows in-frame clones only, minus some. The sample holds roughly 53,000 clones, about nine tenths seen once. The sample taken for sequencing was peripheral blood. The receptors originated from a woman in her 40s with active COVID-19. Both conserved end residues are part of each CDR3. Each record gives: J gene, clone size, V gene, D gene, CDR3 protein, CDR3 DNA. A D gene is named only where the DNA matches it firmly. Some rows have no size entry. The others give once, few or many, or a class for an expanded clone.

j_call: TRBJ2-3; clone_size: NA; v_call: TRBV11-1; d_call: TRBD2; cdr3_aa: CASSFSGGASDTQYF; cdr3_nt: TGTGCCAGCAGCTTTAGCGGGGGGGCGTCAGATACGCAGTATTTT
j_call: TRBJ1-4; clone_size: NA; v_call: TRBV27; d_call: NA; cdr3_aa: CAKITGHFDEKLFF; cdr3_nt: TGTGCCAAAATAACAGGGCATTTCGATGAAAAACTGTTTTTT
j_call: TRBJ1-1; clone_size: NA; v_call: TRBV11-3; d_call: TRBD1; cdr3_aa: CASSPGTVNTEAFF; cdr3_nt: TGTGCCAGCAGCCCCGGGACAGTGAACACTGAAGCTTTCTTT
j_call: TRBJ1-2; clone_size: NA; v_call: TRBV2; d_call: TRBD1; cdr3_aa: CASSRGLDYGYTF; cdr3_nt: TGTGCCAGCAGCAGGGGGCTTGACTATGGCTACACCTTC
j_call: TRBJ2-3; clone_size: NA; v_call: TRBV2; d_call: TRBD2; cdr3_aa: CATTSGSTDTQYF; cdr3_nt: TGTGCCACCACTAGCGGTAGCACAGATACGCAGTATTTT
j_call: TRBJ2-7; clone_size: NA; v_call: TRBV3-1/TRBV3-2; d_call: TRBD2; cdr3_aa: CASSQDSRTRDYHRYEQYF; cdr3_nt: TGTGCCAGCAGCCAAGATTCCAGGACTAGGGACTACCACCGGTACGAGCAGTACTTC
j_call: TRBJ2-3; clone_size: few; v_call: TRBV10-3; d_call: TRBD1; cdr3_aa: CAISDGQVTDTQYF; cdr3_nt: TGTGCCATCAGTGACGGACAGGTCACAGATACGCAGTATTTT
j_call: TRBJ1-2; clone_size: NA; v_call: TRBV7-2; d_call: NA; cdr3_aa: CASSAFARASNYGYTF; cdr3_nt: TGTGCCAGCAGCGCATTTGCCAGGGCCTCAAACTATGGCTACACCTTC
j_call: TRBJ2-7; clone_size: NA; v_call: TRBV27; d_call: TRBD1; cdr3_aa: CASSLNPRGYEQYF; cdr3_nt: TGTGCCAGCAGTCTAAATCCCAGGGGGTACGAGCAGTACTTC
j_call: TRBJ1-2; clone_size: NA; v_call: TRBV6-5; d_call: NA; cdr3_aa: CASRQGRGGYTF; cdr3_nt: TGTGCCAGCAGACAGGGACGGGGTGGCTACACCTTC
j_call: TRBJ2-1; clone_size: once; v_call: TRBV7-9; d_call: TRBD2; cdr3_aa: CASSTQGLASSNEQFF; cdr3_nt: TGTGCCAGCAGCACCCAAGGACTAGCGAGTAGTAATGAGCAGTTCTTC
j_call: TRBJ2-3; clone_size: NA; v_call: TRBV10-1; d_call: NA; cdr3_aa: CASSFTRTPDTQYF; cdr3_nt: TGCGCCAGCAGCTTCACTAGGACGCCAGATACGCAGTATTTT
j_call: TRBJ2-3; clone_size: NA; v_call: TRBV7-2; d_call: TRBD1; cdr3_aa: CASSGTVTSTDTQYF; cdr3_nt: TGTGCCAGCAGCGGGACAGTTACTAGCACAGATACGCAGTATTTT
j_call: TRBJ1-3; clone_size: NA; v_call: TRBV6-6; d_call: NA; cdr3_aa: CASSYREVGNTIYF; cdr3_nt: TGTGCCAGCAGTTACAGGGAGGTCGGAAACACCATATATTTT
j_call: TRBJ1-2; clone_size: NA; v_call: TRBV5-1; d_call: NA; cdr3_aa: CASSLEGVGYGYTF; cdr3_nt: TGCGCCAGCAGCTTGGAAGGGGTGGGCTATGGCTACACCTTC
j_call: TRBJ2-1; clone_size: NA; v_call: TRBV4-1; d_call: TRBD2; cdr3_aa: CASSQVDVAGGLDNNEQFF; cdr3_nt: TGCGCCAGCAGCCAAGTAGATGTAGCGGGGGGGCTAGATAACAATGAGCAGTTCTTC
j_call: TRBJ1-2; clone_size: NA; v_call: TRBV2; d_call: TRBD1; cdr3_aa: CASSSRTGAYGYTF; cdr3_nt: TGTGCCAGCAGTTCGAGGACAGGGGCCTATGGCTACACCTTC
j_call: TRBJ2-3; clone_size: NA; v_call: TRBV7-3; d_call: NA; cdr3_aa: CASSLYGGTYSTDTQYF; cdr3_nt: TGTGCCAGCAGCTTATATGGGGGGACCTATAGCACAGATACGCAGTATTTT
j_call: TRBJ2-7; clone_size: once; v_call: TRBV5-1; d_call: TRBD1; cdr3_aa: CASSPTDRGRGEQYF; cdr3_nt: TGCGCCAGCAGCCCTACCGACAGGGGACGTGGTGAGCAGTACTTC
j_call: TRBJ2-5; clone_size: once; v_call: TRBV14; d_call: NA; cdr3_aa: CARVPGETQYF; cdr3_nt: TGTGCCAGGGTGCCGGGAGAGACCCAGTACTTC
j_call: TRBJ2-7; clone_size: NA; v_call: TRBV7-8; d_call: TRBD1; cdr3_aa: CASSLSGTGPYEQYF; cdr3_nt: TGTGCCAGCAGCTTATCCGGGACAGGACCCTACGAGCAGTACTTC
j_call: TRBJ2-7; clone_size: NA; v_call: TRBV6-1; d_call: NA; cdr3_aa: CASSEIGTGPYEQYF; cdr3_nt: TGTGCCAGCAGTGAAATCGGGACTGGCCCCTACGAGCAGTACTTC
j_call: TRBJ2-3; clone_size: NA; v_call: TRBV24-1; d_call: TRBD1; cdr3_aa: CATPLTGGTPLHTDTQYF; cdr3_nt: TGTGCCACCCCATTGACAGGGGGAACTCCGCTCCACACAGATACGCAGTATTTT
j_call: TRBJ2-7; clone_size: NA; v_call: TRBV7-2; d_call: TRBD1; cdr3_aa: CASSWDSHEQYF; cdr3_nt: TGTGCCAGCAGCTGGGACAGCCACGAGCAGTACTTC
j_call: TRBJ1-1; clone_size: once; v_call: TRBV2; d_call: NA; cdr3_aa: CASSEEDGTEAFF; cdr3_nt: TGTGCCAGCAGTGAGGAGGACGGCACTGAAGCTTTCTTT
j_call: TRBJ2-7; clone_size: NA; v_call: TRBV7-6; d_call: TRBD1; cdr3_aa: CASSLRGPGQVSYEQYF; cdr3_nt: TGTGCCAGCAGCTTACGGGGTCCGGGACAGGTCTCCTACGAGCAGTACTTC